The 4 T cell receptor beta chains given below trace back to one sample, sequenced in a study of T cells in Graves' hyperthyroidism and ophthalmopathy. Amplified TCR beta CDR3 regions came from RNA transcripts. The primer set for the first-round RT-PCR of the TCR CDR3 was HTBI. TCRdb re-analysed the multiplex PCR reads in MiXCR, keeping a single row per CDR3 protein. The data hold about 380,000 distinct CDR3 sequences, with more than 12% observed a single time. Input material: blood. The receptors come from a woman in her twenties or thirties with Graves' ophthalmopathy.

Details on this clonotype: This clone may be a read error of a much larger clone one base away. The chain is built from TRBV6-5 and TRBJ2-7, with a tentative D call TRBD1 (6 bases). Germline CDR1 MNHEY, CDR2 SVGAGI. The CDR3 length is 15 residues. V lost 3 bases and J 6 bases, leaving 18 bases between the germline ends. The CDR3 is CASSYLFGQNCEQYF. The CDR3 bases are TGTGCCAGCAGTTATCTATTCGGACAGAACTGCGAGCAGTACTTC.

There are many counts of this clonotype. V is TRBV2 and J is TRBJ2-7; D may be TRBD1 (5 bases). CDR1 is SNHLY, CDR2 FYNNEI, per germline. The CDR3 totals 13 residues. Trimming left V 4 bases short and J 6 bases short, with 13 bases between. The CDR3 region has the DNA TGTGCCAGCAGTGCAGGAGCTCAGGGCGAGCAGTACTTC. This sequence encodes CASSAGAQGEQYF.

This clonotype has a count of ten or more. The chain employs TRBV11-2 and TRBJ1-2, with D possibly matching TRBD1 (5 bases). The germline gives CDR1 SGHAT, CDR2 FQNNGV. This CDR3 region has 15 residues. V was cut by 0 bases and J by 4 bases, with 12 bases left in between. The CDR3 coding sequence is TGTGCCAGCAGCTTAGATGCGGGGCTCGGCTATGGCTACACCTTC. Its protein product is CASSLDAGLGYGYTF.

The chain couples TRBV4-1 to TRBJ2-1; the match to TRBD2 covers 10 bases. Germline CDR1 MGHRA, CDR2 YSYEKL. This CDR3 is built from 16 residues. Losses at the gene ends were 4 bases for V and 8 bases for J; bases not matched to a gene: 11. The CDR3 sequence: CASSPLSGGAAYEQFF. CDR3 DNA: TGCGCCAGCAGCCCACTCAGCGGGGGGGCCGCCTATGAGCAGTTCTTC.